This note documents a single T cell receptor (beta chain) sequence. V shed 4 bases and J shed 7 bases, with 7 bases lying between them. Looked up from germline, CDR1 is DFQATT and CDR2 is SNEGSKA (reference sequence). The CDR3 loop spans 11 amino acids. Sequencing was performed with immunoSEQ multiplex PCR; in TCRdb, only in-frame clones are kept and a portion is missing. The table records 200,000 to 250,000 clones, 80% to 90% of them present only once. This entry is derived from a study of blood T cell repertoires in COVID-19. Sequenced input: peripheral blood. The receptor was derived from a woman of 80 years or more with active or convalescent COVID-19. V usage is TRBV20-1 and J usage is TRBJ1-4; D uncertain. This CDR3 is CSATRGEKLFF. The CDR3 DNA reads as TGCAGTGCTACGCGGGGTGAAAAACTGTTTTTT.